This T cell receptor beta chain was recovered during a study of cytomegalovirus exposure and HLA in healthy donors. General study results and limits: The classifier reportedly diagnosed cytomegalovirus status with high specificity and sensitivity. A few of the chains that were CMV-associated were confirmed in vitro to be specific for CMV antigens. Data from an earlier analysis indicated that most TCR beta V segments were productive either about 87% or about 30% of the time.

The germline gives CDR1 MNHEY, CDR2 SMNVEV (reference sequence). V lost 5 bases and J lost 7; bases outside the gene matches: 9. The CDR3 is 15 amino acids. About this clone: Its matching antigen is unknown.

It was with 60 Vbeta and 13 Jbeta primers that the PCR ran. This table comes from immunoSEQ multiplex PCR, and its TCRdb copy is limited to in-frame clones, with some not included. The data hold around 160,000 clones, with more than 70% observed a single time. The sequencing sample was made of PBMCs. The chain couples TRBV27 to TRBJ2-5; 11 bases are a match to TRBD2. The clonotype comes from a woman between 40 and 50 years old in good health and CMV-seropositive. This CDR3 is CASSPIAGGHGTQYF. The CDR3 nucleotides are TGTGCCAGCAGTCCCATAGCGGGAGGGCATGGGACCCAGTACTTC.